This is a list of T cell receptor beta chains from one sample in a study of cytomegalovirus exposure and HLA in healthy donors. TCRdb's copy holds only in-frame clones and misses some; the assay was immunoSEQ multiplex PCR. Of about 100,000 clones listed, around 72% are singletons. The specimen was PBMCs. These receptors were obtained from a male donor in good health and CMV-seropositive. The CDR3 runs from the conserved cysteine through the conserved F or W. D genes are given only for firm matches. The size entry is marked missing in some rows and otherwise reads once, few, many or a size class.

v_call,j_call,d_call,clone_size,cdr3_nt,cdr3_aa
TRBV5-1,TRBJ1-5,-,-,TGCGCCAGCAGCTTCGGGGGGGACGATCAGCCCCAGCATTTT,CASSFGGDDQPQHF
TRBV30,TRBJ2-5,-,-,TGTGCCTGGAGTGTGCTAGGAGGGGAGACCCAGTACTTC,CAWSVLGGETQYF
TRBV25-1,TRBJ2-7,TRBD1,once,TGTGCCAGCAGTCGGGACAGGGGACGGTACGAGCAGTACTTC,CASSRDRGRYEQYF
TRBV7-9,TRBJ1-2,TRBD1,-,TGTGCCAGCAGCTTAGGTGACAGGGAAAAAATCTATGGCTACACCTTC,CASSLGDREKIYGYTF
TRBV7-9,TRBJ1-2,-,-,TGTGCCAGCAGCTTAGGGTTTGAGGTATATGGCTACACCTTC,CASSLGFEVYGYTF
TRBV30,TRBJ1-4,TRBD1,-,TGTGCCTGGAGTAACAGGGGCAAACTGTTTTTT,CAWSNRGKLFF
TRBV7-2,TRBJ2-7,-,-,TGTGCCAGCAGCTTAGCCTCCAGGTCCTACGAGCAGTACTTC,CASSLASRSYEQYF
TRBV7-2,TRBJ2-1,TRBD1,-,TGTGCCAGCAGCCCCCGTGGACAGGTTAACAATGAGCAGTTCTTC,CASSPRGQVNNEQFF
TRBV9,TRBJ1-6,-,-,TGTGCCAGCAGCGCCCCAGGGATGGGGTATAATTCACCCCTCCACTTT,CASSAPGMGYNSPLHF
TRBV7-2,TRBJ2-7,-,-,TGTGCCAGCAGCCTTTCCAGGGTCCGGTCCGAGCAGTACTTC,CASSLSRVRSEQYF
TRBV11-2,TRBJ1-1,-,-,TGTGCCAGCAGCTTAGCGGGTCTCACTGAAGCTTTCTTT,CASSLAGLTEAFF
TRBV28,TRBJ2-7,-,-,TGTGCCAGCAGTTTATTTACCCTAACAGGGCTCTCCTACGAGCAGTACTTC,CASSLFTLTGLSYEQYF
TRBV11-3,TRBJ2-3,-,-,TGTGCCAGCAGTCTCGGACAGTTGGGCACAGATACGCAGTATTTT,CASSLGQLGTDTQYF
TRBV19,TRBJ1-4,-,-,TGTGCCAGTAGTCGGGGGGGCTTTGGGGAAAAACTGTTTTTT,CASSRGGFGEKLFF
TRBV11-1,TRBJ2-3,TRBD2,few,TGTGCCAGCAGCACCAGCGGGACTCAGGGTACGCAGTATTTT,CASSTSGTQGTQYF
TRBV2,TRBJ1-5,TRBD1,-,TGTGCCAGCACCTTTGGGACAGGGGATCTACTGGAGCCCCAGCATTTT,CASTFGTGDLLEPQHF
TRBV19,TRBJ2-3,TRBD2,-,TGTGCCAGTAGTATTGGGAGACTAGCGGGGCTGCCAGATACGCAGTATTTT,CASSIGRLAGLPDTQYF
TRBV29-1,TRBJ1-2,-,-,TGCAGCGTTAACAGGGACCAGCATGGCTACACCTTC,CSVNRDQHGYTF
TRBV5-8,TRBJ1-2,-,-,TGTGCCAGCAGCTCCAGAGAGGGTTTCCGTGATGGCTACACCTTC,CASSSREGFRDGYTF
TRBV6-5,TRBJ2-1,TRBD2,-,TGTGCCAGCGGGACTAGCGGGGAGCAGTTCTTC,CASGTSGEQFF
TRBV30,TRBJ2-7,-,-,TGTGCCTGGGGGGGGCCCGGGACAGCGCCCTACGAGCAGTACTTC,CAWGGPGTAPYEQYF
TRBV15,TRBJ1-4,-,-,TGTGCCACCACAGATTATAATGAAAAACTGTTTTTT,CATTDYNEKLFF
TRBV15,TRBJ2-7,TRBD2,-,TGTGCCACCAGCAGACGTATTCGGGGGGGATCAATCGAGCAGTACTTC,CATSRRIRGGSIEQYF
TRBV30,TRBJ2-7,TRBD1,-,TGTGCCTGGAGCCCCCTAGGGGGCGGATACGAGCAGTACTTC,CAWSPLGGGYEQYF
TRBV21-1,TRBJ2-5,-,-,TGTGCCAGCAGCAGTGCAGGGGGTGGAGAGACCCAGTACTTC,CASSSAGGGETQYF
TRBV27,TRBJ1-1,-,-,TGTGCCAGCAGCCCCAGGGGACCCGACACTGAAGCTTTCTTT,CASSPRGPDTEAFF
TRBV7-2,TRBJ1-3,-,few,TGTGCCAGCAGTTACAGGGAGCCTGGAAACACCATATATTTT,CASSYREPGNTIYF
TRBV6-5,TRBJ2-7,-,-,TGTGCCAGCCGCGAGGAAGGAACCTACGAGCAGTACTTC,CASREEGTYEQYF
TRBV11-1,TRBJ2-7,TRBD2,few,TGTGCCAGCAGTCGTGGGAGCGGGGCGGTGCTCGAGCAGTACTTC,CASSRGSGAVLEQYF
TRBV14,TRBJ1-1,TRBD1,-,TGTGCCAGCAGCCAGTACAGGGGGTCGGACACTGAAGCTTTCTTT,CASSQYRGSDTEAFF
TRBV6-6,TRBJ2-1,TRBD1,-,TGTGCCAGCAGCCTGGACAGGGTGTTCTTC,CASSLDRVFF
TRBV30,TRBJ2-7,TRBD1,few,TGTGCCTGGGAGGCAGGACAGGGCGGGGAGCAGTACTTC,CAWEAGQGGEQYF